This passage covers 6 T cell receptor beta chains from one sample sequenced in a study of graft-versus-host responses after intestinal transplantation. Responders (around 200,000, CFSE-labeled) met around 200,000 stimulators that were irradiated and violet-dye-labeled. Generated by immunoSEQ multiplex PCR, the TCRdb table keeps only in-frame clones and is missing some. Among about 23,000 clones listed, approximately 40% were seen once. Source: alloreactive CD8+ T cells from a mixed lymphocyte reaction culture, taken before transplantation. As to subset: CFSE-low proliferating T cells sorted from approximately six-day pre-transplant mixed lymphocyte reaction (GvH or HvG direction). All receptors come from a human patient who was an organ donor for intestinal transplantation.

The table lists this clone with a few counts. This chain links TRBV19 with TRBJ2-1; the D is unclear. CDR3 length equals 14 residues. Trimming left V 3 bases short and J 3 bases short, with 9 bases between. Per germline, CDR1 LNHDA and CDR2 SQIVND (reference sequence). CDR3 residues: CASSISGSYNEQFF. CDR3 in DNA: TGTGCCAGTAGTATCTCCGGCAGCTACAATGAGCAGTTCTTC.

The J gene is TRBJ2-7, the V gene TRBV21-1; TRBD2 is the table's D call, not checked against the DNA. TRBV21-1 is marked as a pseudogene. The CDR3 length is 16 residues. CDR3 DNA sequence: TGTGCCAGCAGCAAAGGTCGGAGGGAGGGCCAGGAAGAGCAGTACTTC. Encoded protein: CASSKGRREGQEEQYF.

This clone was observed a few times. The chain employs TRBV4-3 and TRBJ1-4; a weak D match, TRBD1 (6 bases). Germline assignment: CDR1 LGHNA and CDR2 YSLEER. With 0 bases removed from V and 0 bases from J, the gap between germline ends came to 14 bases. The CDR3 sequence is 18 residues long. The CDR3 loop reads CASSQEGGTPATNEKLFF. The CDR3 DNA sequence: TGCGCCAGCAGCCAAGAAGGGGGGACACCTGCAACTAATGAAAAACTGTTTTTT.

The chain has TRBV19 and TRBJ2-7, with 8 positions matching TRBD2. V shed 7 bases and J 2 bases; nucleotides not matched to a gene: 7. In germline, CDR1 is LNHDA, CDR2 SQIVND (reference sequence). This CDR3 spans 14 amino acids. The CDR3 protein is CASTLLAEAYEQYF. DNA for the CDR3: TGTGCCAGTACCCTACTAGCGGAAGCCTACGAGCAGTACTTC.

There are a few counts of this clone. The chain joins TRBV5-1 to TRBJ1-2; 8 bases are a match to TRBD1. V lost 4 bases, J lost 7 bases, and 6 bases stayed unmatched. CDR3 length equals 13 residues. Germline V gene data show CDR1 as SGHRS and CDR2 as YFSETQ. The CDR3 region has the DNA TGCGCCAGCAGCCCCATCGGGACAGGTGGCTACACCTTC. Translating gives CASSPIGTGGYTF.

This chain links TRBV6-5 with TRBJ2-7; D could derive from TRBD1 or TRBD2 (5 bases each). Germline CDR1 and CDR2: MNHEY and SVGAGI. The V end was cut by 8 bases, the J end by 6 bases, with 14 bases between. The CDR3 covers 12 residues. This CDR3 reads CASFGTAREQYF. CDR3 DNA sequence: TGTGCCAGCTTTGGGACCGCTCGCGAGCAGTACTTC.